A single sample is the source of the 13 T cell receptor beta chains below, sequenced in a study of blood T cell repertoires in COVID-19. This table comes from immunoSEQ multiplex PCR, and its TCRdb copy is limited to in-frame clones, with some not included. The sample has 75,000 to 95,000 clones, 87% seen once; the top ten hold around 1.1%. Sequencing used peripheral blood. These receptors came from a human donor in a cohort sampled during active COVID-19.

Written as DNA, the CDR3 is TGCGCCAGCAGCTCCTTACTAGCGGCTAGCACAGATACGCAGTATTTT. Its translation is CASSSLLAASTDTQYF. The V and J genes are TRBV5-1 and TRBJ2-3, with 8 bases fitting TRBD2. Germline values: CDR1 SGHRS, CDR2 YFSETQ. The CDR3 extends over 16 amino acids. V dropped 3 bases and J dropped 0; count of bases not matched to a gene: 6. The full variable domain, in which reference TRBV5-1 and TRBJ2-3 provide the parts outside the CDR3, is KAGVTQTPRYLIKTRGQQVTLSCSPISGHRSVSWYQQTPGQGLQFLFEYFSETQRNKGNFPGRFSGRQFSNSRSEMNVSTLELGDSALYLCASSSLLAASTDTQYFGPGTRLTVL.

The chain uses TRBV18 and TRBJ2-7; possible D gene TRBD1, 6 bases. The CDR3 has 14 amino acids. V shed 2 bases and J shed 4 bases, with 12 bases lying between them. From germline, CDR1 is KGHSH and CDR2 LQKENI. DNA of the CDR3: TGTGCCAGCTCACCAAGTCCCAGGGGTTACGAGCAGTACTTC. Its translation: CASSPSPRGYEQYF. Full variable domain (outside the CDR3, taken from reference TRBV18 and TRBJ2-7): NAGVMQNPRHLVRRRGQEARLRCSPMKGHSHVYWYRQLPEEGLKFMVYLQKENIIDESGMPKERFSAEFPKEGPSILRIQQVVRGDSAAYFCASSPSPRGYEQYFGPGTRLTVT.

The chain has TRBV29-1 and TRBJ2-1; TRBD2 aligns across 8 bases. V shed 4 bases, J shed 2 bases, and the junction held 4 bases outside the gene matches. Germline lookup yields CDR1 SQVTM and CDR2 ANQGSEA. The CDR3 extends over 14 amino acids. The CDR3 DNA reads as TGCAGCGTTGCGGCGGGAGGCACCTACAATGAGCAGTTCTTC. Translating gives CSVAAGGTYNEQFF.

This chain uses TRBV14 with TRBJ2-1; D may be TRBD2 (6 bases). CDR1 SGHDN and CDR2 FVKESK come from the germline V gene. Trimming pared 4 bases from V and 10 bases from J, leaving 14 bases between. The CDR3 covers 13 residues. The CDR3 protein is CASSPGGPREQFF. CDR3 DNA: TGTGCCAGCAGCCCCGGGGGACCGAGGGAGCAGTTCTTC.

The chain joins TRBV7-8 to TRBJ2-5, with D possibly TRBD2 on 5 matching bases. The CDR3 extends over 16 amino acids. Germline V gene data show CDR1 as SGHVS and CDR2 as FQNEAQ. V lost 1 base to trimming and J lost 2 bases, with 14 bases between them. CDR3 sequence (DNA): TGTGCCAGCAGCTTAGGAGGGTCGGGTGGACAAGAGACCCAGTACTTC. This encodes CASSLGGSGGQETQYF.

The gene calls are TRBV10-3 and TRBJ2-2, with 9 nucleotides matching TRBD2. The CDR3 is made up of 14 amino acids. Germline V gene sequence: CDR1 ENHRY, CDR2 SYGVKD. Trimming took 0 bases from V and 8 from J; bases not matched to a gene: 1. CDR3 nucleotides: TGTGCCATCAGTGAGTCGACTAGCGGAGGGGAGCTGTTTTTT. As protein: CAISESTSGGELFF.

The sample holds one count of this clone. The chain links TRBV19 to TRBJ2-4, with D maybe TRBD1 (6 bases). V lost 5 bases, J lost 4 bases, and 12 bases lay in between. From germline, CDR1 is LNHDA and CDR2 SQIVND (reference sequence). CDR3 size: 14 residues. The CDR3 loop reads CASSHPGEKNIQYF. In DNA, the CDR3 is TGTGCCAGTAGTCACCCAGGGGAAAAAAACATTCAGTACTTC.

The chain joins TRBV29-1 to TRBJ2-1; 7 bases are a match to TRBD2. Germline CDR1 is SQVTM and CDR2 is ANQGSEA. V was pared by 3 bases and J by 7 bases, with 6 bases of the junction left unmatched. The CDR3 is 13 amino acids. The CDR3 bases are TGCAGCGTTGAGCCGGGAGGAACGAATGAGCAGTTCTTC. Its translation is CSVEPGGTNEQFF.

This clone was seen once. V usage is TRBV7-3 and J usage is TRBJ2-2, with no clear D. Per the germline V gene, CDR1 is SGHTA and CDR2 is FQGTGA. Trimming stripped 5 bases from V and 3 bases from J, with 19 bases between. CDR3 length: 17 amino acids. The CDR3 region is CASSPNPLLTDTGELFF. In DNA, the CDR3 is TGTGCCAGCAGCCCAAACCCACTACTCACGGACACCGGGGAGCTGTTTTTT.

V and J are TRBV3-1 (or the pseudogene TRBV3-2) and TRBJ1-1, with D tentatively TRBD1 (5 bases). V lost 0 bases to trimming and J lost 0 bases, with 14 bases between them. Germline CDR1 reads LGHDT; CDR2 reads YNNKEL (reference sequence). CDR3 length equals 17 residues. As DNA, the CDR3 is TGTGCCAGCAGCCAAGATCCCAGGGTAGGGCTGAACACTGAAGCTTTCTTT. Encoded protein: CASSQDPRVGLNTEAFF.

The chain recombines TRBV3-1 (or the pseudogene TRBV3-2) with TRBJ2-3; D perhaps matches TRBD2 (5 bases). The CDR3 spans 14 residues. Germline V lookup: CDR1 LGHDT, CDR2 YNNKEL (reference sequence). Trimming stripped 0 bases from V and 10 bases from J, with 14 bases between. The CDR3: CASSQEAARGAQYF. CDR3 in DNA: TGTGCCAGCAGCCAAGAGGCGGCCCGGGGAGCGCAGTATTTT.

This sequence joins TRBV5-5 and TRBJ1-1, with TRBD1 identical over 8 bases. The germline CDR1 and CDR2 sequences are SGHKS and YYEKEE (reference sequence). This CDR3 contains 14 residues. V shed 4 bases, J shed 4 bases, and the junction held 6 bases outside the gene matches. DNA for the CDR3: TGTGCCAGCAGCCTCGGACAGGGCCGCACTGAAGCTTTCTTT. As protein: CASSLGQGRTEAFF.

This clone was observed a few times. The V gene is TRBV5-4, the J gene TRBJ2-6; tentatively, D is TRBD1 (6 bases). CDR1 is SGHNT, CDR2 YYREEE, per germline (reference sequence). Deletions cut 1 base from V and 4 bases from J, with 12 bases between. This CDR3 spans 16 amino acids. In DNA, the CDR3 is TGTGCCAGCAGCTTGACAGGGACCCCCGGGGCCAACGTCCTGACTTTC. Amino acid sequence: CASSLTGTPGANVLTF. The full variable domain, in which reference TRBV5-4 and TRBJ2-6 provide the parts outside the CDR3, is ETGVTQSPTHLIKTRGQQVTLRCSSQSGHNTVSWYQQALGQGPQFIFQYYREEENGRGNFPPRFSGLQFPNYSSELNVNALELDDSALYLCASSLTGTPGANVLTFGAGSRLTVL.